One sample yielded the 21 T cell receptor beta chains listed below, sequenced in a study of early T cells in non-severe SARS-CoV-2 infection. From the 5' RACE reads, TCRdb called clonotypes with MiXCR, one entry per CDR3 protein. This repertoire shows about 58,000 distinct CDR3 sequences, 10% to 15% found once; its top ten account for more than 8.5%. Sequencing was carried out using whole blood. These receptors were obtained from an adult who was a healthcare worker with PCR-confirmed SARS-CoV-2 infection or an uninfected control (not recorded which).

The rearrangement uses TRBV27 and TRBJ2-7; the match to TRBD1 covers 12 bases. Germline trimming cut 10 bases from V and 5 bases from J; bases unmatched to any gene: 6. Germline CDR1 and CDR2: MNHEY and SMNVEV (reference sequence). The CDR3 covers 13 residues. The CDR3 is CATRRDRGHEQYF. In DNA, the CDR3 is TGTGCCACCCGCCGGGACAGGGGGCACGAGCAGTACTTC.

This chain uses TRBV9 with TRBJ2-7, with D maybe TRBD2 (6 bases). Germline-derived CDR1 and CDR2 are SGDLS and YYNGEE. V was clipped by 4 bases and J by 7 bases, with 9 bases between them. The CDR3 extends over 11 amino acids. The CDR3 is CASSRAGEQYF. For the CDR3, the DNA is TGTGCCAGCAGCAGGGCGGGGGAGCAGTACTTC.

This chain uses TRBV5-3 with TRBJ2-3, with 9 positions matching TRBD2. TRBV5-3 has ORF status, its function being uncertain. CDR3 length: 16 amino acids. V shed 0 bases, J shed 6 bases, and the junction held 8 bases outside the gene matches. In nucleotides, the CDR3 is TGTGCCAGAAGCTTGGAGGCTAGCGGGGTTGAGGATACGCAGTATTTT. It is translated as CARSLEASGVEDTQYF.

This clonotype was counted at least ten times. The chain couples TRBV12-3 or TRBV12-4 to TRBJ2-5; no clear D gene. V lost 2 bases and J 5 bases, leaving 3 bases between the germline ends. There are 11 residues in the CDR3. The CDR3 region has the DNA TGTGCCAGCAGTTTACGGGAGACCCAGTACTTC. This gives the protein CASSLRETQYF.

Many counts were recorded for this clonotype. CDR3: CASSSVADQPQHF. CDR3 in DNA: TGTGCCAGCAGCTCAGTCGCCGATCAGCCCCAGCATTTT. The chain employs TRBV27 and TRBJ1-5; no reliable D call. This CDR3 contains 13 residues. CDR1 is MNHEY and CDR2 is SMNVEV in the germline V gene (reference sequence). Trimming pared 6 bases from V and 5 bases from J, leaving 11 bases between.

V is TRBV6-5 and J is TRBJ2-1, with TRBD2 identical over 12 bases. In germline, CDR1 is MNHEY, CDR2 SVGAGI. There are 15 residues in the CDR3. The V segment lost 5 bases and the J segment 2 bases; nucleotides outside the gene matches: 1. CDR3 nucleotide sequence: TGTGCCAGCAGTAGGACTAGCGGGACCTACAATGAGCAGTTCTTC. It is translated as CASSRTSGTYNEQFF.

This clonotype was observed a few times. The genes are TRBV4-1 and TRBJ1-1; D unclear. The CDR3 spans 15 residues. CDR1 is MGHRA and CDR2 is YSYEKL in the germline V gene. The ends were cut back, 0 bases at V and 0 bases at J, with 8 bases in the middle. CDR3 sequence: CASSQDNRLNTEAFF. The DNA for the CDR3 is TGCGCCAGCAGCCAAGATAATCGATTGAACACTGAAGCTTTCTTT.

The genes are TRBV9 and TRBJ2-7, with D possibly matching TRBD2 (6 bases). The CDR3 is 14 residues long. Germline V gene lookup returns CDR1 SGDLS and CDR2 YYNGEE. Trimming pared 0 bases from V and 3 bases from J, leaving 10 bases between. CDR3 DNA sequence: TGTGCCAGCAGCGTAGGTGCGGAGGGCTACGAGCAGTACTTC. It translates to CASSVGAEGYEQYF.

The chain uses TRBV4-2 and TRBJ2-5, with TRBD2 matching over 12 bases. The CDR3 loop spans 17 amino acids. Germline V CDR1 and CDR2: LGHNA, YNFKEQ. The V gene end was trimmed by 0 bases and the J gene end by 2 bases; junction bases not matched to a gene: 4. CDR3 nucleotide sequence: TGTGCCAGCAGCCAAGAACTAGCGGGAGGAGATCAAGAGACCCAGTACTTC. Residues: CASSQELAGGDQETQYF.

This clonotype was observed a few times. The genes are TRBV29-1 and TRBJ2-3, with 7 bases aligning to TRBD1. V dropped 5 bases and J dropped 0; count of bases not matched to a gene: 11. The CDR3 loop spans 16 amino acids. Germline lookup yields CDR1 SQVTM and CDR2 ANQGSEA. In nucleotides, the CDR3 is TGCAGCGTTAGGGGCAGGGGGTTTTCTAGCACAGATACGCAGTATTTT. Translated, it gives CSVRGRGFSSTDTQYF.

This clonotype was recorded many times. The chain combines TRBV18 with TRBJ1-1, with D tentatively TRBD1 (5 bases). CDR3 size: 12 residues. Trimming stripped 2 bases from V and 6 bases from J, with 7 bases between. The germline V gene has CDR1 KGHSH and CDR2 LQKENI. This CDR3 reads CASSPGGPEAFF. In DNA form, the CDR3 reads TGTGCCAGCTCACCAGGGGGACCTGAAGCTTTCTTT.

This clonotype has ten or more counts. This chain joins TRBV11-3 and TRBJ1-6; unclear D gene. Trimming stripped 1 base from V and 7 bases from J, with 5 bases between. The CDR3 loop spans 13 amino acids. Per the germline V gene, CDR1 is SGHNT and CDR2 is YENEEA. This chain's CDR3 is CASSLGENSPLHF. DNA for the CDR3: TGTGCCAGCAGCTTAGGCGAGAATTCACCCCTCCACTTT.

There are many counts of this clonotype. The gene calls are TRBV6-6 and TRBJ1-1, with a tentative D call TRBD1 (5 bases). Per the germline V gene, CDR1 is MNHNY and CDR2 is SVGAGI (reference sequence). The V end lost 2 bases, the J end lost 3 bases, and 7 bases lay between the germline ends. This CDR3 is 13 amino acids long. This CDR3 reads CASSYRGDTEAFF. Written as DNA, the CDR3 is TGTGCCAGCAGTTACAGGGGTGACACTGAAGCTTTCTTT.

This clonotype was found a few times. J is TRBJ2-5 and V is TRBV3-2; the table's D call TRBD1 went unverified against the DNA. TRBV3-2 has pseudogene status. This CDR3 region has 14 residues. CDR3: CASSPSGRRETQYF. The CDR3 DNA is TGTGCCAGCAGCCCATCGGGAAGAAGGGAGACCCAGTACTTC.

There are many counts of this clonotype. In DNA, the CDR3 is TGTGCCAGCAGTTTCGGCAGGGCGGGACAAATAAATGAGCAGTTCTTC. This sequence encodes CASSFGRAGQINEQFF. The chain joins TRBV7-8 to TRBJ2-1; possibly TRBD1 or TRBD2 for D (6 bases each). Germline CDR1 SGHVS, CDR2 FQNEAQ. The ends were cut back, 6 bases at V and 7 bases at J, with 22 bases in the middle. The CDR3 is 16 amino acids.

The rearrangement joins TRBV29-1 to TRBJ1-2, with D tentatively TRBD1 (5 bases). V dropped 2 bases and J dropped 7 bases, with 14 bases sitting between them. CDR1 is SQVTM and CDR2 is ANQGSEA in the germline V gene. The CDR3 consists of 13 residues. The CDR3 DNA is TGCAGCGTTGAACGCCCACAGGAGGGTGGCTACACCTTC. This sequence encodes CSVERPQEGGYTF.

This clonotype was counted only a few times. The V gene is TRBV6-1, the J gene TRBJ2-4, with D maybe TRBD2 (6 bases). Germline CDR1 is MNHNS and CDR2 is SASEGT. V was trimmed by 4 bases and J by 7 bases, leaving 14 bases between them. This CDR3 has 14 amino acids. As DNA, the CDR3 is TGTGCCAGCAGTGGCCTTACTCTAGCGAACATTCAGTACTTC. Protein product: CASSGLTLANIQYF.

The V and J genes are TRBV29-1 and TRBJ1-3; D remains unclear. The germline gives CDR1 SQVTM, CDR2 ANQGSEA. CDR3 length: 14 residues. Trimming cost V 4 bases and J 0 bases, with 10 bases left between them. The CDR3 loop reads CSVGGGNSGNTIYF. The CDR3 nucleotides are TGCAGCGTTGGTGGCGGCAACTCTGGAAACACCATATATTTT.

The chain carries TRBV27 and TRBJ2-5; either TRBD1 or TRBD2 may fit D (6 bases each). Germline V gene lookup returns CDR1 MNHEY and CDR2 SMNVEV (reference sequence). Trimming left V 6 bases short and J 1 base short, with 18 bases between. The CDR3 spans 16 residues. This chain's CDR3 is CASRTEGEGVQETQYF. The CDR3 nucleotides read TGTGCCAGCAGAACGGAGGGGGAAGGAGTCCAAGAGACCCAGTACTTC.

This chain uses TRBV5-4 with TRBJ2-7; D ambiguous. Germline V lookup: CDR1 SGHNT, CDR2 YYREEE (reference sequence). The CDR3 has 12 amino acids. The V end was cut by 4 bases, the J end by 1 base, with 6 bases between. The CDR3 here is CASSLRSYEQYF. The DNA for the CDR3 is TGTGCCAGCAGCCTGCGTTCCTACGAGCAGTACTTC.

This clonotype was seen more than once but under ten times. The chain is built from TRBV7-3 and TRBJ2-3; D may correspond to TRBD1 or TRBD2 (6 bases each). The germline V and J ends were trimmed by 5 bases and 2 bases, with 14 bases remaining between them. There are 15 residues in the CDR3. The germline gives CDR1 SGHTA, CDR2 FQGTGA. This CDR3 reads CASSPGGGITDTQYF. DNA of the CDR3: TGTGCCAGCAGCCCAGGAGGGGGGATCACAGATACGCAGTATTTT.